This T cell receptor (beta chain) stems from a study of regulatory T cells in long-lasting Graves disease. This clonotype appeared a single time. V lost 6 bases and J lost 5; bases outside the gene matches: 2. CDR1 is ENHRY and CDR2 is SYGVKD in the germline V gene. The CDR3 sequence is 14 residues long. Time point specified: newly diagnosed GD, antithyroid drugs for less than 3 months. PBMC-extracted RNA yielded the TCR library. Building the TCR beta libraries relied on iRepertoire HTBI primers, and CDR3 regions underwent Arm-PCR. TCRdb re-derived calls from the multiplex PCR reads in MiXCR, one entry per CDR3 protein. Of 350,000 to 400,000 distinct CDR3 sequences listed, about a sixth are singletons. The sample also formed part of further work on T cells in Graves' hyperthyroidism and ophthalmopathy. As that report states: Most clonotypes that expanded in the thyroid above 0.001 also showed up in blood.

This sequence originates from a woman between 18 and 29 years old with Graves disease. V gene TRBV10-3 combines with J gene TRBJ2-6; TRBD1 agrees at 9 bases. The input for sequencing was peripheral blood mononuclear cells (PBMCs), taken at new diagnosis, from a patient treated with antithyroid drugs. CDR3 in amino acids: CAIRGTGWANVLTF. CDR3 bases: TGTGCCATCAGGGGGACAGGGTGGGCCAACGTCCTGACTTTC.